This T cell receptor (beta chain) is drawn from a study of cytomegalovirus exposure and HLA in healthy donors. Regarding the study as a whole: Later work found that TCR association rates differed between HLA loci; DRB1 had the most and HLA-C the fewest. Specificity of three CMV-associated chains for CMV antigens was verified in vitro.

The table lists this clone with a count of one. Its antigen is not identified. All donors participated as healthy donors of bone marrow. The PCR made use of 60 Vbeta and 13 Jbeta primers. Per the original methods: An analysis that came later counted 80 million or so unique TCR beta chains, 9 million to 12 million shared. Generated by immunoSEQ multiplex PCR, the TCRdb table keeps only in-frame clones and is missing some. Clonal size and the V and J genes are those of that table, whereas D and trimming came from the DNA. The table shows 84,000 or so clones, with 62% occurring only once. Germline CDR1 reads SGHTA; CDR2 reads FQGNSA. The CDR3 consists of 16 residues. The V and J ends lost 0 bases and 4 bases respectively, with 15 bases between them.

V gene TRBV7-2 combines with J gene TRBJ1-2, with D possibly TRBD1 on 6 matching bases. Sequenced material: PBMCs. This clonotype originated in a woman in her thirties in good health and CMV-seropositive. CDR3 DNA sequence: TGTGCCAGCAGCTTAGCGATACAGGGAATCGGCTATGGCTACACCTTC. Its protein product is CASSLAIQGIGYGYTF. The entire variable domain, with the rest obtained from reference TRBV7-2 and TRBJ1-2, is as follows: GAGVSQSPSNKVTEKGKDVELRCDPISGHTALYWYRQSLGQGLEFLIYFQGNSAPDKSGLPSDRFSAERTGGSVSTLTIQRTQQEDSAVYLCASSLAIQGIGYGYTFGSGTRLTVV.